A single sample is the source of the 8 T cell receptor beta chains below, sequenced in a study of beta chain features in type 1 diabetes. Whole-study results and caveats: In all four CD4+ subsets, TCRB CDR3 length was significantly, moderately reduced in type 1 diabetes.

No antigen has been identified for these receptors. Since all of the isolated RNA was reverse transcribed, expressed TCRB transcripts were what got sequenced. Sequenced by immunoSEQ multiplex PCR; TCRdb stores in-frame clones only, minus some. The sample has about 150,000 clones; 10% to 15% are singletons. What was sequenced was central memory CD4+ T cells from blood. These receptors all stem from a man younger than 35 with type 1 diabetes.

The gene calls are TRBV25-1 and TRBJ1-6; possible D gene TRBD1, 5 bases. V shed 2 bases and J shed 8 bases, with 10 bases lying between them. CDR1 and CDR2 (germline): MGHDK, SYGVNS. The CDR3 runs 14 residues. Written as DNA, the CDR3 is TGTGCCAGCAGTGAAGTACAGGAGTATTCACCCCTCCACTTT. Its protein product is CASSEVQEYSPLHF.

The gene calls are TRBV6-5 and TRBJ2-3, with D maybe TRBD2 (5 bases). Trimming removed 2 bases at V and 6 bases at J, with 9 bases between. CDR1 and CDR2 (germline): MNHEY, SVGAGI. This CDR3 has 13 amino acids. In nucleotides, the CDR3 is TGTGCCAGCAGTTACCGGGTAGCGGATACGCAGTATTTT. Protein sequence: CASSYRVADTQYF.

This sequence joins TRBV4-1 and TRBJ1-6; TRBD1 agrees at 8 bases. Trimming cost V 0 bases and J 1 base; bases outside gene matches: 5. The CDR3 loop spans 18 amino acids. CDR1 is MGHRA, CDR2 YSYEKL, per germline. DNA for the CDR3: TGCGCCAGCAGCCAAGAAGGCCAGGGGGCTTCCTATAATTCACCCCTCCACTTT. Translating it yields CASSQEGQGASYNSPLHF.

The chain combines TRBV5-4 with TRBJ2-5; TRBD2 aligns across 12 bases. CDR3 length: 17 residues. Germline CDR1 SGHNT, CDR2 YYREEE (reference sequence). After removal of 4 bases from V and 0 bases from J, the junction contained 7 bases not matched to a gene. This chain's CDR3 is CASSPKTSGGHQETQYF. CDR3 bases: TGTGCCAGCAGCCCCAAGACTAGCGGGGGCCACCAAGAGACCCAGTACTTC.

This clone has only a few counts. This chain uses TRBV29-1 with TRBJ2-5, with D possibly being TRBD2 (7 bases). With 6 bases removed from V and 0 bases from J, the gap between germline ends came to 23 bases. Germline V gene lookup returns CDR1 SQVTM and CDR2 ANQGSEA. This CDR3 has 17 amino acids. The CDR3 DNA is TGCAGCGTGGGGGGCAGGGCTAGCGGAGTTTACCAAGAGACCCAGTACTTC. Protein: CSVGGRASGVYQETQYF.

This clone showed up just once. The identical CDR3 is also encoded by other nucleotide sequences in the sample. The genes are TRBV30 and TRBJ1-2; possibly TRBD1 for D (5 bases). Deletions cut 2 bases from V and 5 bases from J, with 9 bases between. Germline lookup yields CDR1 GTSNPN and CDR2 SVGIG (reference sequence). The CDR3 loop spans 12 amino acids. CDR3: CAWSSGNYGYTF. As DNA, the CDR3 is TGTGCCTGGAGTTCAGGGAATTATGGCTACACCTTC.

V usage is TRBV2 and J usage is TRBJ2-3; D is possibly TRBD1 (6 bases). V was shortened by 4 bases and J by 6 bases, with 11 bases between the two germline ends. Germline V lookup: CDR1 SNHLY, CDR2 FYNNEI. CDR3 length equals 13 residues. CDR3 DNA sequence: TGTGCCAGCAGTGTCCAGGGGCCGGATACGCAGTATTTT. It encodes CASSVQGPDTQYF.

The rearrangement joins TRBV9 to TRBJ2-1; 11 nucleotides line up with TRBD2. Unmatched junction bases numbered 5, after V lost 3 bases and J lost 9 bases. This CDR3 region has 14 residues. Germline loops: CDR1 SGDLS, CDR2 YYNGEE. CDR3 protein: CASSAVGTSGEQFF. Written as DNA, the CDR3 is TGTGCCAGCAGCGCCGTCGGGACTAGCGGTGAGCAGTTCTTC.